This record concerns one T cell receptor (beta chain) sequence. The sample holds other DNA sequences that translate to the same CDR3. Trimming took 0 bases from V and 7 from J, leaving 13 bases between them. The germline V gene encodes CDR1 LNHNV and CDR2 YYDKDF (reference sequence). The CDR3 covers 16 residues. Participant age was roughly 18 to 90 years, and participants resided in approximately 25 US areas. Symptom resolution, clearance, or two negative PCRs marked the recovered donors of Cohort 3. The record originates from a study of blood T cell repertoires in COVID-19. As originally analysed: Amplified reference gene primers provided the basis for estimating nucleated cell counts. This table comes from immunoSEQ multiplex PCR, and its TCRdb copy is limited to in-frame clones, with some not included. V and J calls plus clone size are reproduced from that table; the DNA served to infer D and trimming. The sample comprises over 150,000 clones, around 84% of which are singletons, and approximately 3% rests with the top ten.

The sequence was obtained from a young woman who had recovered from COVID-19. Sequencing input: PBMCs or T cells enriched from blood (not recorded which). V is TRBV15 and J is TRBJ1-6, with D possibly TRBD1 on 6 matching bases. The CDR3: CATSRDRGQGNSPLHF. CDR3 coding DNA: TGTGCCACCAGCAGAGATAGAGGGCAGGGGAATTCACCCCTCCACTTT.